This T cell receptor (beta chain) was identified in a study of blood T cell repertoires in COVID-19. Whole-study context: Researchers got acute and convalescent COVID-19 samples from the United States, Italy and Spain.

This table comes from immunoSEQ multiplex PCR, and its TCRdb copy is limited to in-frame clones, with some not included. Of 260,000 or so clones listed, 85% were seen once; the top ten hold around 2.3%. Symptom resolution, clearance, or two negative PCRs marked donors in Cohort 3 as recovered. The CDR3 sequence is 12 residues long. The germline V gene has CDR1 KGHSH and CDR2 LQKENI. Trimming removed 2 bases from V and 4 bases from J, with 6 bases in between. This rearrangement joins TRBV18 to TRBJ2-7; D not certain. The source is a woman between 50 and 59 years old who had recovered from COVID-19. Specimen: PBMCs or T cells enriched from blood (not recorded which). The CDR3, as DNA: TGTGCCAGCTCACCAACAGCTTACGAGCAGTACTTC. This gives the protein CASSPTAYEQYF.